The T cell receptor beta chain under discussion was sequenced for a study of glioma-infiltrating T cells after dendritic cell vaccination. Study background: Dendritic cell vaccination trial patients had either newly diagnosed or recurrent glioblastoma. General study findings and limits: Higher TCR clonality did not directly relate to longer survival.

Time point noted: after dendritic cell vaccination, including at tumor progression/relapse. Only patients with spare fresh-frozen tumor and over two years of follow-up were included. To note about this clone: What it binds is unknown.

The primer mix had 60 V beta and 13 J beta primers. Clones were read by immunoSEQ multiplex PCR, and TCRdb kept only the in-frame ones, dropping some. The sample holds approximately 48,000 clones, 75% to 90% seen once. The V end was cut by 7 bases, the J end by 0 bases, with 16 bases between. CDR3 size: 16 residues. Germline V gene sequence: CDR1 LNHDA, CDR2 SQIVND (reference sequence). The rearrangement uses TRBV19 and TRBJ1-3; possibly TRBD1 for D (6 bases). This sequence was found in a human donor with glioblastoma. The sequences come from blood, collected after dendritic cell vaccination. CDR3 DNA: TGTGCCAGTAACTCCCTTGGGGGGGCCTCTGGAAACACCATATATTTT. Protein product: CASNSLGGASGNTIYF.